Here is one TCR beta chain with its context. This sample was taken from a study of blood T cell repertoires in COVID-19. Study summary: Material from acute and convalescent COVID-19 was sourced from the United States, Italy and Spain. The analysed material was cDNA or gDNA that came from T cells, B-cell-depleted T cells, or PBMCs.

The germline CDR1 and CDR2 sequences are SQVTM and ANQGSEA. The CDR3 sequence is 13 residues long. The V and J ends lost 1 base and 15 bases, in that order; junction bases with no gene match: 10. As originally analysed: Amplifying reference gene primers gave estimates of nucleated cell counts. Profiled with immunoSEQ multiplex PCR; TCRdb holds only in-frame clones, not every one. V, J and clone size derive from that table, while D and trimming were established from the DNA sequence. The top ten clones hold less than 9.5% of a sample with around 290,000 clones, approximately 87% of them seen once. The sequence derives from a woman between 50 and 59 years old who had recovered from COVID-19. The V gene is TRBV29-1, the J gene TRBJ2-1; 9 bases line up with TRBD2. The sample was peripheral blood. CDR3 amino acids: CSVEALAGVGGFF. CDR3 bases: TGCAGCGTTGAAGCCTTAGCGGGGGTTGGGGGGTTCTTC.